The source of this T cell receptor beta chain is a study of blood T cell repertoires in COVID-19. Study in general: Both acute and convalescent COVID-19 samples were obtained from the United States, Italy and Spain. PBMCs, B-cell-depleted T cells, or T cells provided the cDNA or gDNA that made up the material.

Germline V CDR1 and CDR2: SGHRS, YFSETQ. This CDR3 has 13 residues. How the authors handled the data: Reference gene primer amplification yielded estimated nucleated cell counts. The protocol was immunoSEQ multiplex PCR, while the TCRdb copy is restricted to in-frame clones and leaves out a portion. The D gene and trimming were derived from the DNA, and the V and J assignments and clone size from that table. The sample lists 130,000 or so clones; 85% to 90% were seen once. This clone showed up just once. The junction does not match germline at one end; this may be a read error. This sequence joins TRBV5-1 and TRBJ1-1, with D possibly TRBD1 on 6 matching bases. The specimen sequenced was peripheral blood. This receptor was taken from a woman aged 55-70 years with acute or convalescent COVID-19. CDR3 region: CASSSQGNNEAFF. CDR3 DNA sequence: TGCGCCAGCAGCTCACAGGGTAACAATGAAGCTTTCTTT.